This T cell receptor (beta chain) was obtained from a study of blood T cells in healthy people across ages. Germline V gene sequence: CDR1 MRHNA, CDR2 SNTAGT. The CDR3 runs 13 residues. Notes on this clonotype: This may be a read error: a much more frequent sequence differs by one nucleotide.

The authors ran a second PCR of roughly 7 to 11 cycles using a sample-barcoded 5' primer and a J-beta primer mix. TCRdb reprocessed the 5' RACE reads via MiXCR and lists one record per CDR3 protein. The sample carries approximately 1,700,000 distinct CDR3 sequences, about 39% recorded once. V gene TRBV6-4 combines with J gene TRBJ2-3; D is unclear. This sequence was found in a human donor in good health. Sequencing input: blood. The CDR3 DNA follows: TGTGCCAGCAGTGATTCCCCCTCAGATACGCGGTATTTT. Protein sequence: CASSDSPSDTRYF.